One TCR beta chain is described in this entry. Different DNA sequences within this sample yield the same CDR3. Deep-level running was used for the assay. In the sorted-subset replicate PCRs, approximately 200 ng DNA, around 30,000 T cell genomes, was used. Sequenced by immunoSEQ multiplex PCR; TCRdb stores in-frame clones only, minus some. The sample carries about 1 million clones, 65% to 80% recorded once. Germline V gene data show CDR1 as SGHVS and CDR2 as FQNEAQ. V was trimmed by 2 bases and J by 5 bases, leaving 4 bases between them. This CDR3 spans 11 amino acids. This entry belongs to a study of shared clonotypes between healthy human individuals. For the study at large: CD4 naive and CD4 memory each took three plates per donor, while CD8 naive took two and CD8 memory one.

This TCR came from a man aged 18 to 29 in good health. The chain carries TRBV7-8 and TRBJ2-7, with D unclear. The sequenced sample consisted of memory CD4+ T cells sorted from blood. The subset was: CD45RA-negative fraction. In nucleotides, the CDR3 is TGTGCCAGCAGCTTATCGGACGAGCAGTACTTC. Translated, it gives CASSLSDEQYF.